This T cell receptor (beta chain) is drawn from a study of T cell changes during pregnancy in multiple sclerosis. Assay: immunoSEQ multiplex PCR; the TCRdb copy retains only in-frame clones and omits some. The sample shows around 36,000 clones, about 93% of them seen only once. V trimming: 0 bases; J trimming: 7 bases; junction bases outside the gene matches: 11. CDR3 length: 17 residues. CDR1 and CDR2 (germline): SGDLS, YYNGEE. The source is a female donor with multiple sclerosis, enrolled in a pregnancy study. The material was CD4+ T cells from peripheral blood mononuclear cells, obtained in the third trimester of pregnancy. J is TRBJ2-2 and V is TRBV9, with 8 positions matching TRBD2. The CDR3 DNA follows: TGTGCCAGCAGCGTAGCCGGGACTAGTCATTCCCGCGGGGAGCTGTTTTTT. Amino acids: CASSVAGTSHSRGELFF.